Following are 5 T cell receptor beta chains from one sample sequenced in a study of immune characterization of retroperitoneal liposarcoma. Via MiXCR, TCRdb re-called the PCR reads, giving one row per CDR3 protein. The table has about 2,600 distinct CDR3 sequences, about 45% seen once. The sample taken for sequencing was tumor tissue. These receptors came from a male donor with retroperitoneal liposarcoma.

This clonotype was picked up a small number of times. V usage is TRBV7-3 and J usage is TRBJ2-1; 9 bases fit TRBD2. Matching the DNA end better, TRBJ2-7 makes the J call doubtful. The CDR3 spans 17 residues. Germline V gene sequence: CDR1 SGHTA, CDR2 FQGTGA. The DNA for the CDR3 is TGTGCCAGCAGCTTAAAAGCTAGCGGGATGGGTACCGACGAGCAGTACTTC. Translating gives CASSLKASGMGTDEQYF.

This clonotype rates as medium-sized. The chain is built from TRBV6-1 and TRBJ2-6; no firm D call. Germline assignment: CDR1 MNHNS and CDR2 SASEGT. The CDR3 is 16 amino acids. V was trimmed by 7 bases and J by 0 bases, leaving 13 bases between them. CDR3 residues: CASKGPLNSGANVLTF. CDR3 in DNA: TGTGCCAGCAAAGGGCCTCTTAACTCTGGGGCCAACGTCCTGACTTTC.

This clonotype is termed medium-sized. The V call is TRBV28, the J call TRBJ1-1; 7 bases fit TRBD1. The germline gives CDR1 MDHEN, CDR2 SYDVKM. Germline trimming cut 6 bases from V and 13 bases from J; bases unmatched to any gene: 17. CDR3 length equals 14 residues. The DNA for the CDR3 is TGTGCCAGCAGCCCGCAGAGGGGGCTTTTCGTGGGTTTCTTT. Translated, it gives CASSPQRGLFVGFF.

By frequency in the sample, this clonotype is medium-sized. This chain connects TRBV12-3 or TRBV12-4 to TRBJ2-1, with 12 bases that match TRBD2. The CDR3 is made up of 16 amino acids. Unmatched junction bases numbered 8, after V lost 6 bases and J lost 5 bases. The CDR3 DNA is TGTGCCAGCAGCTATGAGACTAGCGGGAGAAACAATGAGCAGTTCTTC. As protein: CASSYETSGRNNEQFF.

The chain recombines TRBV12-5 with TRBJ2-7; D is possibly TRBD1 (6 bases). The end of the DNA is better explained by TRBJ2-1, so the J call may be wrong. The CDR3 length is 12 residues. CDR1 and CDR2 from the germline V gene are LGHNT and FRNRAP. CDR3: CASGLWGLEQFF. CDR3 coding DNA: TGTGCTAGTGGTTTGTGGGGGCTTGAGCAGTTCTTC.